A selection of T cell receptor beta chains follows, all from one sample in a study of post-analysis software for immune sequencing data. Each CDR3 protein is one row after TCRdb ran MiXCR on the PCR reads. The sample lists some 690,000 distinct CDR3 sequences; 55% to 60% were seen once. Sequenced: blood. The receptor set was obtained from a girl aged 2-15 years with multiple sclerosis. CDR3s include the opening cysteine and the closing phenylalanine or tryptophan. The D gene is left open where the match is weak. Some rows have no size entry. The others give once, few or many, or a class for an expanded clone.

j_call,d_call,clone_size,v_call,cdr3_aa,cdr3_nt
TRBJ1-2,NA,few,TRBV5-1,CASSLYRDGPNYGYTF,TGCGCCAGCAGCTTGTACCGGGACGGCCCTAACTATGGCTACACCTTC
TRBJ2-7,NA,NA,TRBV5-1,CASSLSIRYSYEQYF,TGCGCCAGCAGCTTGTCTATACGGTATTCCTACGAGCAGTACTTC
TRBJ2-5,TRBD2,NA,TRBV20-1,CSAVRTSGKETQYF,TGCAGTGCGGTTAGGACTAGCGGGAAAGAGACCCAGTACTTC
TRBJ2-3,NA,NA,TRBV10-3,CAISEGRGGTDTQYF,TGTGCCATCAGTGAAGGCAGGGGGGGCACAGATACGCAGTATTTT
TRBJ1-2,NA,NA,TRBV9,CASSVAYSGGAEGYTF,TGTGCCAGCAGCGTAGCTTACTCCGGTGGGGCCGAGGGCTACACCTTC
TRBJ2-7,TRBD2,NA,TRBV5-1,CASSEVPGGSYEQYF,TGCGCCAGCAGCGAAGTACCGGGGGGATCCTACGAGCAGTACTTC
TRBJ2-3,TRBD2,NA,TRBV9,CASSEGLAGRTDTQYF,TGTGCCAGCAGCGAAGGACTAGCGGGACGCACAGATACGCAGTATTTT
TRBJ2-3,NA,NA,TRBV11-2,CASNLGGLTDTQYF,TGTGCCAGTAACCTCGGGGGACTCACAGATACGCAGTATTTT
TRBJ2-7,NA,NA,TRBV3-1,CASSQDRTSYEQYF,TGTGCCAGCAGCCAAGATCGGACCTCCTACGAGCAGTACTTC
TRBJ2-7,TRBD2,NA,TRBV20-1,CSAWPASGRGSYEQYF,TGCAGTGCCTGGCCGGCTAGCGGGAGGGGGTCCTACGAGCAGTACTTC
TRBJ2-7,NA,NA,TRBV2,CASDSRGDEQYF,TGTGCCAGCGATTCCAGGGGCGACGAGCAGTACTTC
TRBJ2-7,TRBD2,NA,TRBV27,CASSFNASPGGPHEQYF,TGTGCCAGCAGTTTCAACGCCTCGCCGGGAGGGCCACACGAGCAGTACTTC
TRBJ2-7,NA,NA,TRBV6-5,CASSYSPGVAYEQYF,TGTGCCAGCAGTTACTCCCCAGGGGTCGCCTACGAGCAGTACTTC
TRBJ2-7,TRBD1,NA,TRBV29-1,CSPNTRDRVQYEQYF,TGCAGCCCAAATACCCGGGACAGGGTACAGTACGAGCAGTACTTC
TRBJ1-2,TRBD1,NA,TRBV4-2,CASSQDWGQGGGYTF,TGTGCCAGCAGCCAAGATTGGGGACAGGGAGGGGGCTACACCTTC
TRBJ2-5,TRBD2,NA,TRBV7-3,CASSYTGGPEETQYF,TGTGCCAGCAGCTACACGGGAGGGCCGGAGGAGACCCAGTACTTC
TRBJ2-3,NA,NA,TRBV5-1,CASSAGTSTDTQYF,TGCGCCAGCAGCGCCGGGACTAGCACAGATACGCAGTATTTT
TRBJ1-2,NA,few,TRBV6-5,CASSYSIRSGYTF,TGTGCCAGCAGTTACTCGATCAGGAGTGGCTACACCTTC
TRBJ2-5,NA,few,TRBV7-2,CASSLTFQETQYF,TGTGCCAGCAGCTTAACCTTCCAAGAGACCCAGTACTTC
TRBJ1-1,NA,NA,TRBV6-5,CASSYSGGGTVTEAFF,TGTGCCAGCAGTTACTCAGGGGGGGGTACGGTCACTGAAGCTTTCTTT
TRBJ2-7,NA,NA,TRBV21-1,CASSNWGGDEQYF,TGTGCCAGCAGCAATTGGGGCGGGGACGAGCAGTACTTC
TRBJ1-2,NA,NA,TRBV7-2,CASSWDKANYGYTF,TGTGCCAGCAGCTGGGACAAAGCTAACTATGGCTACACCTTC
TRBJ2-1,NA,NA,TRBV16,CASSQSPLDEQFF,TGTGCCAGCAGCCAATCGCCGCTTGATGAGCAGTTCTTC
TRBJ1-2,TRBD1,few,TRBV11-2,CASSKPGQGFGYTF,TGTGCCAGCAGCAAACCGGGACAGGGATTCGGCTACACCTTC
TRBJ2-1,NA,NA,TRBV5-5,CASSTGPPNEQFF,TGTGCCAGCAGCACCGGGCCTCCCAATGAGCAGTTCTTC
TRBJ2-1,TRBD2,few,TRBV6-2/TRBV6-3,CASSAPLAGANNEQFF,TGTGCCAGCAGTGCCCCACTAGCGGGGGCTAACAATGAGCAGTTCTTC
TRBJ2-5,NA,few,TRBV20-1,CSARVEETQYF,TGCAGTGCTAGGGTAGAGGAGACCCAGTACTTC
TRBJ2-4,TRBD1,NA,TRBV11-2,CASSLEAGGSDIQYF,TGTGCCAGCAGCTTAGAAGCAGGGGGTAGCGACATTCAGTACTTC
TRBJ2-1,NA,NA,TRBV20-1,CSAQDDPTYNEQFF,TGCAGTGCCCAAGACGATCCTACATACAATGAGCAGTTCTTC
TRBJ2-3,NA,few,TRBV10-3,CAISEPGGRTDTQYF,TGTGCCATCAGTGAGCCCGGGGGTCGCACAGATACGCAGTATTTT